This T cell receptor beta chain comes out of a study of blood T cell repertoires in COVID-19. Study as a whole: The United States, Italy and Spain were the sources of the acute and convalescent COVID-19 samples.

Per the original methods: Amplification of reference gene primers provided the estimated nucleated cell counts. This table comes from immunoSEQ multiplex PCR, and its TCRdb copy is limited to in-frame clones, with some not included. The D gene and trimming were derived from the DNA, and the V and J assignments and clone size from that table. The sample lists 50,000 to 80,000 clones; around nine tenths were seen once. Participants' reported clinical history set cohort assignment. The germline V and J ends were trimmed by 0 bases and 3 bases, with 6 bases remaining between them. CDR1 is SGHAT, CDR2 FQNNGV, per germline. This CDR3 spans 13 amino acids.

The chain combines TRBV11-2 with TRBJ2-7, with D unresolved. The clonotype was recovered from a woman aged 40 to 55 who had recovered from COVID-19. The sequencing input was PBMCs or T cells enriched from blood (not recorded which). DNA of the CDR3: TGTGCCAGCAGCTTAGAAACAGTCTACGAGCAGTACTTC. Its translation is CASSLETVYEQYF.